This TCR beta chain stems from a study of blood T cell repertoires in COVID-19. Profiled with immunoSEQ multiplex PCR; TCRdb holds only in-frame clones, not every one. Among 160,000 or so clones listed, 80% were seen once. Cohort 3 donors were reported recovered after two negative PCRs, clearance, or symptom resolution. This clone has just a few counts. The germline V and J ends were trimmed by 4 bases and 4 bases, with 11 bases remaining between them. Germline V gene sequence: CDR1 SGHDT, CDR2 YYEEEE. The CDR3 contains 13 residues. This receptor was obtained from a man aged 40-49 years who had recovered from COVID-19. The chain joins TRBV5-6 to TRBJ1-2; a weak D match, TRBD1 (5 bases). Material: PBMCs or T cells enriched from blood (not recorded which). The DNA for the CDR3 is TGTGCCAGCAGCAATAACACAGGCTATGGCTACACCTTC. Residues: CASSNNTGYGYTF.